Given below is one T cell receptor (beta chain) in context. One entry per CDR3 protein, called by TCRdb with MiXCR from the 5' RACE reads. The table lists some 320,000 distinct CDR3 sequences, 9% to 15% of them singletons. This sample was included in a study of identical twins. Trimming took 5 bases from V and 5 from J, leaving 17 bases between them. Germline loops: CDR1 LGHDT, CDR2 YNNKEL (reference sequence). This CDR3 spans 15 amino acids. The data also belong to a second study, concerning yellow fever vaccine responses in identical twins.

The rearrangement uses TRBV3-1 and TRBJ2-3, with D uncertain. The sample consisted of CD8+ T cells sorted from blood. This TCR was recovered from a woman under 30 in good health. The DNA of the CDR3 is TGTGCCAGCAGCACCGCTGGACGGGCCTTAGATACGCAGTATTTT. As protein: CASSTAGRALDTQYF.